Listed below are T cell receptor beta chains from one sample, sequenced in a study of blood T cell repertoires in COVID-19. The table came from immunoSEQ multiplex PCR; TCRdb's copy has only in-frame clones and leaves some out. The sample records about 260,000 clones, 84% being singletons. The sequencing input was peripheral blood. The receptors were gathered from a human donor in a cohort sampled during active COVID-19. CDR3s include the opening cysteine and the closing phenylalanine or tryptophan. A D gene is named only where the DNA matches it firmly. A row's size may be missing; if present it is once, few, many or a size class.

TRBV19	-	11	-	TRBJ2-7	CASQRGYEQYF	TGTGCCAGTCAACGGGGCTACGAGCAGTACTTC
TRBV7-3	once	15	TRBD2	TRBJ2-1	CASSWTSGGGNEQFF	TGTGCCAGCAGCTGGACTAGCGGAGGAGGGAATGAGCAGTTCTTC
TRBV11-1	-	14	TRBD1	TRBJ2-5	CASRSGTGQETQYF	TGTGCCAGCAGGTCCGGGACAGGGCAAGAGACCCAGTACTTC
TRBV11-3	-	14	TRBD1	TRBJ1-3	CASSTGQGGNTIYF	TGTGCCAGCAGCACGGGACAGGGCGGAAACACCATATATTTT
TRBV13	-	12	TRBD1	TRBJ1-2	CASSRTGYGYTF	TGTGCCAGCAGCCGGACAGGGTATGGCTACACCTTC
TRBV19	-	15	-	TRBJ1-1	CATDGSTQGNTEAFF	TGTGCCACTGACGGGTCTACCCAGGGGAACACTGAAGCTTTCTTT
TRBV5-6	once	15	-	TRBJ2-5	CASSLPSGYQETQYF	TGTGCCAGCAGCTTACCTTCCGGGTACCAAGAGACCCAGTACTTC
TRBV27	-	13	-	TRBJ2-7	CASSLRLNYEQYF	TGTGCCAGCAGTCTTCGACTGAACTACGAGCAGTACTTC
TRBV28	-	14	-	TRBJ1-2	CASRWGRANYGYTF	TGTGCCAGTCGGTGGGGGCGAGCTAACTATGGCTACACCTTC
TRBV5-1	few	14	-	TRBJ1-1	CASSLGGASTEAFF	TGCGCCAGCAGCTTGGGCGGGGCCTCCACTGAAGCTTTCTTT
TRBV2	-	13	-	TRBJ2-7	CASGAVPSYEQYF	TGTGCCAGCGGGGCGGTTCCTTCCTACGAGCAGTACTTC
TRBV2	-	16	-	TRBJ1-6	CASSDTSSSYNSPLHF	TGTGCCAGCAGTGACACCTCGAGCTCCTATAATTCACCCCTCCACTTT
TRBV7-9	-	17	-	TRBJ2-1	CASSSTRLGASYNEQFF	TGTGCCAGCAGCTCAACCCGCCTAGGAGCATCCTACAATGAGCAGTTCTTC
TRBV28	-	16	-	TRBJ2-3	CASSLADRKGTDTQYF	TGTGCCAGCAGTTTAGCCGACAGGAAGGGCACAGATACGCAGTATTTT
TRBV5-6	-	12	-	TRBJ1-2	CASSLGGYGYTF	TGTGCCAGCAGCTTAGGGGGCTATGGCTACACCTTC
TRBV3-1/TRBV3-2	few	14	TRBD1	TRBJ2-1	CASSQGYRGNEQFF	TGTGCCAGCAGCCAAGGGTACAGGGGCAATGAGCAGTTCTTC
TRBV19	-	15	TRBD1	TRBJ2-2	CASRRTGGNTGELFF	TGTGCCAGTCGTAGGACAGGGGGGAACACCGGGGAGCTGTTTTTT
TRBV5-4	-	15	-	TRBJ2-5	CASSKGTGSGETQYF	TGTGCCAGCAGCAAGGGAACAGGGTCCGGCGAGACCCAGTACTTC
TRBV29-1	-	12	-	TRBJ1-1	CSANTLNTEAFF	TGCAGCGCGAACACCTTGAACACTGAAGCTTTCTTT
TRBV7-2	-	16	TRBD2	TRBJ2-1	CASSTRAGGGGNEQFF	TGTGCCAGCAGCACCCGAGCGGGGGGAGGGGGGAATGAGCAGTTCTTC
TRBV24-1	few	14	-	TRBJ1-5	CATSDGQSNQPQHF	TGTGCCACCAGCGATGGACAGAGCAATCAGCCCCAGCATTTT
TRBV7-9	-	13	-	TRBJ2-1	CASSLGSNNEQFF	TGTGCCAGCAGCTTGGGCAGTAACAATGAGCAGTTCTTC
TRBV18	-	13	TRBD1	TRBJ2-7	CASSELGDSEQYF	TGTGCCAGCTCCGAACTGGGGGACAGCGAGCAGTACTTC
TRBV18	-	16	-	TRBJ1-1	CASSLSRTVMNTEAFF	TGTGCCAGCTCACTGTCCCGGACAGTAATGAACACTGAAGCTTTCTTT